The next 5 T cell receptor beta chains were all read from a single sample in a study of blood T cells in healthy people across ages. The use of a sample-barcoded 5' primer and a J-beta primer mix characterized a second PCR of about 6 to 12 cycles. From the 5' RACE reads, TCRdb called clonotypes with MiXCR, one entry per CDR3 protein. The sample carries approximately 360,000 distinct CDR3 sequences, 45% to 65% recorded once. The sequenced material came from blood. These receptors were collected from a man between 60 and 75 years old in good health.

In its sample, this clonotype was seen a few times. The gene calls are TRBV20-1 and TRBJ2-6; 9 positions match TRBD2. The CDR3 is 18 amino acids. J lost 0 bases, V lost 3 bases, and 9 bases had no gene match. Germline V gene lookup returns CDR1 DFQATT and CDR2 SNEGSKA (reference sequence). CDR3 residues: CSASSILAGNSGANVLTF. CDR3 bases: TGCAGTGCTAGTTCGATTCTAGCGGGGAACTCTGGGGCCAACGTCCTGACTTTC.

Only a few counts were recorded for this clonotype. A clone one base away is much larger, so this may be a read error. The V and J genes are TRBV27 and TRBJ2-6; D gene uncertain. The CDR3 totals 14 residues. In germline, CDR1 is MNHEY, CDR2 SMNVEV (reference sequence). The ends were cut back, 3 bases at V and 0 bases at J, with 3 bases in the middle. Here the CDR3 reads CASSFNSGANVLTF. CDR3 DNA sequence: TGTGCCAGCAGTTTCAACTCTGGGGCCAACGTCCTGACTTTC.

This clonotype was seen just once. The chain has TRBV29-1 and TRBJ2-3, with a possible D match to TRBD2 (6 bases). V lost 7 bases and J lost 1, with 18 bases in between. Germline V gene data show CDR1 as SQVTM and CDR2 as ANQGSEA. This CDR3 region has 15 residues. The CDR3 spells CSAGLYSERTDTQYF. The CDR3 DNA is TGCAGCGCCGGACTATACTCAGAACGCACAGATACGCAGTATTTT.

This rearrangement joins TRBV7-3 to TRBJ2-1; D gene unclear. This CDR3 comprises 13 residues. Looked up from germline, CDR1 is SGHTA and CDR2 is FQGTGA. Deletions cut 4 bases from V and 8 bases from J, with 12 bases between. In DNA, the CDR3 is TGTGCCAGCAGCTCCCAACGTACGGATGAGCAGTTCTTC. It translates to CASSSQRTDEQFF.

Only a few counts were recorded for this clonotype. CDR3 sequence: CSARGRGGGSYEQYF. The DNA for the CDR3 is TGCAGTGCTAGAGGGCGGGGCGGGGGCTCCTACGAGCAGTACTTC. The chain carries TRBV20-1 and TRBJ2-7; 7 bases are a match to TRBD2. Germline-derived CDR1 and CDR2 are DFQATT and SNEGSKA (reference sequence). The CDR3 contains 15 residues. The V gene end was trimmed by 1 base and the J gene end by 0 bases; junction bases not matched to a gene: 6.